This T cell receptor beta chain is drawn from a study of blood T cell repertoires in COVID-19. Study overall: The study drew acute and convalescent COVID-19 samples from the United States, Italy and Spain. The analysed material was cDNA or gDNA that came from T cells, B-cell-depleted T cells, or PBMCs.

In the study's own analysis: Reference gene primer amplification yielded estimated nucleated cell counts. Method: immunoSEQ multiplex PCR; TCRdb's copy keeps in-frame clones and lacks some. The DNA was the basis for D and trimming; V, J and clone size are from that table. The sample yields 65,000 to 80,000 clones, approximately 78% seen once. Germline V gives CDR1 SGHAT, CDR2 FQDESV (reference sequence). The CDR3 consists of 14 residues. V dropped 6 bases and J dropped 3; count of bases not matched to a gene: 4. V usage is TRBV11-1 and J usage is TRBJ2-1; TRBD2 matches at 8 bases. The sequencing input was peripheral blood. The sequence was collected from a human donor in a cohort sampled during active COVID-19. As DNA, the CDR3 is TGTGCCAGCAGGAGGCGGGGGGACTACAATGAGCAGTTCTTC. This translates into CASRRRGDYNEQFF.